This passage covers 15 T cell receptor beta chains from one sample sequenced in a study of CD8 T cells in ankylosing spondylitis. TCRdb fed the 5' RACE reads into MiXCR, producing one record per CDR3 protein. Here the sample spans 200,000 to 250,000 distinct CDR3 sequences, more than 25% being singletons. Material for sequencing was blood, either unsorted or a sorted T cell fraction (not recorded which). The receptors come from a male donor with ankylosing spondylitis or in good health (not recorded which).

The chain joins TRBV6-1 to TRBJ2-1; D is perhaps TRBD1 (6 bases). CDR3 length: 14 residues. The germline gives CDR1 MNHNS, CDR2 SASEGT. Trimming pared 6 bases from V and 2 bases from J, leaving 11 bases between. DNA of the CDR3: TGTGCCAGCAGAAAGACAGGCACCTACAATGAGCAGTTCTTC. Translated: CASRKTGTYNEQFF.

In its sample, this clonotype was seen a few times. The chain joins TRBV6-5 to TRBJ2-5; D not resolved. This CDR3 spans 13 amino acids. Trimming removed 0 bases at V and 5 bases at J, with 7 bases between. In germline, CDR1 is MNHEY, CDR2 SVGAGI. As DNA, the CDR3 is TGTGCCAGCAGTTACTCGATGCGGGAGACCCAGTACTTC. Its translation: CASSYSMRETQYF.

This clonotype was picked up many times. The V call is TRBV7-2, the J call TRBJ2-7; D gene ambiguous. V lost 3 bases and J lost 0, with 9 bases in between. This CDR3 contains 14 residues. Germline CDR1 reads SGHTA; CDR2 reads FQGNSA. CDR3 in amino acids: CASSLVGISYEQYF. CDR3 nucleotides: TGTGCCAGCAGCTTGGTAGGGATCTCCTACGAGCAGTACTTC.

In this sample, this clonotype turned up many times. The J gene is TRBJ2-7, the V gene TRBV15; D unresolved. Germline V gene lookup returns CDR1 LNHNV and CDR2 YYDKDF (reference sequence). The CDR3 contains 12 residues. Trimming removed 5 bases from V and 4 bases from J, with 9 bases in between. The DNA for the CDR3 is TGTGCCACCAGCCGTGACGGTTACGAGCAGTACTTC. It specifies CATSRDGYEQYF.

This chain links TRBV10-3 with TRBJ1-4; D uncertain. The CDR3 sequence is 14 residues long. CDR1 and CDR2 (germline): ENHRY, SYGVKD. The germline V and J ends were trimmed by 9 bases and 4 bases, with 15 bases remaining between them. CDR3 DNA sequence: TGTGCCATAAACCCTGGGTCGAATAATGAAAAACTGTTTTTT. Its translation is CAINPGSNNEKLFF.

This clonotype has more than one count but fewer than ten. V and J are TRBV29-1 and TRBJ2-7, with D perhaps matching TRBD1 or TRBD2 (5 bases each). Germline V lookup: CDR1 SQVTM, CDR2 ANQGSEA. The germline V and J ends were trimmed by 6 bases and 5 bases, with 11 bases remaining between them. The CDR3 is 11 amino acids. Written as DNA, the CDR3 is TGCAGCGTCAGGGACCTTCACGAGCAGTACTTC. Translating gives CSVRDLHEQYF.

This clonotype showed up just a few times. The gene calls are TRBV12-3 or TRBV12-4 and TRBJ2-3; 8 bases are a match to TRBD2. With V trimmed by 6 bases and J by 2 bases, 10 bases remained unmatched. This CDR3 spans 16 amino acids. CDR3 residues: CASRGGAGGYTDTQYF. In DNA, the CDR3 is TGTGCCAGCAGGGGAGGGGCGGGGGGATACACAGATACGCAGTATTTT.

This chain uses TRBV20-1 with TRBJ2-7; 8 bases are shared with TRBD1. The CDR3 is made up of 14 amino acids. Germline V gene data show CDR1 as DFQATT and CDR2 as SNEGSKA (reference sequence). CDR3 DNA sequence: TGCAGGGCCGTCAGCGACAGGGGAGGATACGAGCAGTACTTC. The encoded protein is CRAVSDRGGYEQYF.

This clonotype was picked up a small number of times. The gene calls are TRBV4-2 and TRBJ2-7; D not resolved. V lost 0 bases and J 7 bases, leaving 13 bases between the germline ends. Germline-derived CDR1 and CDR2 are LGHNA and YNFKEQ. This CDR3 comprises 14 residues. The CDR3 protein is CASSQDSSFQEQYF. The CDR3 DNA follows: TGTGCCAGCAGCCAAGATTCGAGTTTTCAAGAGCAGTACTTC.

Remarks on this clonotype: A much larger clone differs from this one at a single base, so this may be a read error. The V call is TRBV20-1, the J call TRBJ1-2; maybe TRBD1 (6 bases). CDR3 length equals 13 residues. Germline CDR1 is DFQATT and CDR2 is SNEGSKA (reference sequence). The CDR3, as DNA: TGCAGAGCTAGAGATGGCAGGGGCGGTGGCTACACCTTC. It codes for CRARDGRGGGYTF.

This clonotype has more than one count but fewer than ten. The chain has TRBV6-1 and TRBJ2-1; TRBD1 agrees at 7 bases. This CDR3 is built from 13 residues. Germline CDR1 MNHNS, CDR2 SASEGT. V gave up 8 bases and J gave up 4 bases; unmatched junction bases: 5. The CDR3 spells CASVGRGYNEQFF. CDR3 nucleotides: TGTGCCAGCGTAGGCAGGGGGTACAATGAGCAGTTCTTC.

This clonotype was seen at least ten times. The chain carries TRBV29-1 and TRBJ1-1; D is ambiguous. This CDR3 is built from 13 residues. The germline V gene has CDR1 SQVTM and CDR2 ANQGSEA. The ends were cut back, 6 bases at V and 4 bases at J, with 15 bases in the middle. The CDR3 nucleotides read TGCAGCGTGACCGCGGGTACGGGCACTGAAGCTTTCTTT. Translating gives CSVTAGTGTEAFF.

This clonotype showed up just a few times. This chain uses TRBV20-1 with TRBJ2-7, with D perhaps TRBD1 or TRBD2 (6 bases each). The CDR3 has 13 amino acids. V was shortened by 7 bases and J by 1 base, with 14 bases between the two germline ends. Germline assignment: CDR1 DFQATT and CDR2 SNEGSKA (reference sequence). CDR3 region: CSGGTGRSYEQYF. The CDR3, as DNA: TGCAGTGGAGGCACAGGGAGGTCCTACGAGCAGTACTTC.

This rearrangement joins TRBV9 to TRBJ2-1, with D uncertain. CDR3 length: 12 amino acids. Germline V gene lookup returns CDR1 SGDLS and CDR2 YYNGEE. With 7 bases removed from V and 4 bases from J, the gap between germline ends came to 9 bases. CDR3 amino acids: CASGPEYNEQFF. CDR3 nucleotide sequence: TGTGCCAGCGGTCCGGAGTACAATGAGCAGTTCTTC.

This chain uses TRBV20-1 with TRBJ2-5, with D perhaps being TRBD1 or TRBD2 (6 bases each). The CDR3 extends over 13 amino acids. Trimming left V 5 bases short and J 5 bases short, with 15 bases between. Germline lookup yields CDR1 DFQATT and CDR2 SNEGSKA (reference sequence). CDR3 coding DNA: TGCAGTGCTGGACAGAAGCGGGCGGAGACCCAGTACTTC. Encoded protein: CSAGQKRAETQYF.